This TCR beta chain was sequenced during a study of beta chain features in type 1 diabetes. For the study at large: Age, gender and cell yields were similar between patients and healthy donors.

About this clone itself: Its matching antigen is unknown.

Of the isolated RNA, all was reverse transcribed, and so the sequenced material was expressed TCRB transcripts. The repertoire was sequenced with immunoSEQ multiplex PCR; TCRdb's copy has only in-frame clones and lacks some. The table includes some 410,000 clones, about 15% detected once. A CD45RO/CCR7/CD25/CD127/CD95/CD27 panel sorted naive, central memory, regulatory and stem cell-like memory CD4+ cells. Germline loops: CDR1 SGHNT, CDR2 YYREEE (reference sequence). The CDR3 loop spans 14 amino acids. V shed 4 bases, J shed 5 bases, and the junction held 9 bases outside the gene matches. General study results and limits: People with Type 1 diabetes carried modestly yet significantly shorter TCRB CDR3s in all four CD4+ subsets. Naive, central memory and Treg TCRB repertoires seemed to resemble each other more closely in patients than they did in healthy donors.

Sequencing was carried out using naive CD4+ T cells from blood. This receptor was obtained from a man under 40 in good health. The chain joins TRBV5-4 to TRBJ2-7, with 7 positions matching TRBD1. CDR3 sequence reads: CASSRRQGMDEQYF. The CDR3 DNA is TGTGCCAGCAGCAGAAGACAGGGTATGGACGAGCAGTACTTC.